The rows below give T cell receptor beta chains drawn from one sample of a study of identifying expanded T cells in peripheral blood. Data came from immunoSEQ multiplex PCR; TCRdb stores just in-frame clones and leaves some out. The top ten hold 4.5% to 7% of the sample, which has 80,000 to 90,000 clones, roughly 86% seen once. The specimen sequenced was blood. Every receptor here comes from a person between 18 and 70 years old in good health. The CDR3 runs from the conserved cysteine through the conserved F or W. Fields, in order: J gene, V gene, CDR3 protein.

J gene: TRBJ1-5
V gene: TRBV19
CDR3 protein: CASSGTTNQPQHF

J gene: TRBJ2-7
V gene: TRBV5-1
CDR3 protein: CASSWDGKPYEQYF

J gene: TRBJ1-2
V gene: TRBV30
CDR3 protein: CAWNHRDIRDGYTF

J gene: TRBJ1-3
V gene: TRBV7-6
CDR3 protein: CASSPRTGGNTIYF

J gene: TRBJ2-1
V gene: TRBV11-2
CDR3 protein: CASSLAMGPEQFF

J gene: TRBJ1-6
V gene: TRBV9
CDR3 protein: CASSPGQGKNSPLHF

J gene: TRBJ1-6
V gene: TRBV6-5
CDR3 protein: CASSYSDRTVFHF

J gene: TRBJ2-7
V gene: TRBV6-1
CDR3 protein: CASSELSGPYEQYF

J gene: TRBJ1-5
V gene: TRBV27
CDR3 protein: CASSVGVGQLQHF

J gene: TRBJ2-5
V gene: TRBV2
CDR3 protein: CASQRLAGGETQYF

J gene: TRBJ2-5
V gene: TRBV5-1
CDR3 protein: CASSLFSEGETQYF

J gene: TRBJ2-5
V gene: TRBV7-2
CDR3 protein: CASSLVGETQYF

J gene: TRBJ2-7
V gene: TRBV5-1
CDR3 protein: CASSLAEGRGYEQYF

J gene: TRBJ2-3
V gene: TRBV11-1
CDR3 protein: CASSLRAGVTDTQYF

J gene: TRBJ2-1
V gene: TRBV5-6
CDR3 protein: CASSLDRVSEQFF

J gene: TRBJ1-1
V gene: TRBV19
CDR3 protein: CASSARVSTEAFF

J gene: TRBJ2-1
V gene: TRBV11-2
CDR3 protein: CASSERTGYVSEQFF

J gene: TRBJ1-1
V gene: TRBV11-2
CDR3 protein: CASSPSTGTRAFF

J gene: TRBJ1-1
V gene: TRBV6-5
CDR3 protein: CASRSRTGKRTEAFF

J gene: TRBJ1-6
V gene: TRBV27
CDR3 protein: CASSLSNFRSLSYNSPLHF

J gene: TRBJ1-3
V gene: TRBV19
CDR3 protein: CASSIGPGKTIYF

J gene: TRBJ1-5
V gene: TRBV7-2
CDR3 protein: CASSPGGFNQPQHF

J gene: TRBJ1-6
V gene: TRBV5-1
CDR3 protein: CASTNGGGLLNSPLHF

J gene: TRBJ2-3
V gene: TRBV7-2
CDR3 protein: CASSLARQDTQYF

J gene: TRBJ1-1
V gene: TRBV5-6
CDR3 protein: CASIRDWGQPHTEAFF

J gene: TRBJ2-7
V gene: TRBV19
CDR3 protein: CASSTRRHFYEQYF

J gene: TRBJ2-1
V gene: TRBV4-2
CDR3 protein: CASSQGGARGNYNEQFF

J gene: TRBJ2-5
V gene: TRBV7-9
CDR3 protein: CASSFGLGETQYF

J gene: TRBJ1-1
V gene: TRBV19
CDR3 protein: CASTDRDLTEAFF

J gene: TRBJ2-7
V gene: TRBV5-6
CDR3 protein: CASSLFGGQGGYEQYF

J gene: TRBJ1-1
V gene: TRBV29-1
CDR3 protein: CSVRQGTNTEAFF

J gene: TRBJ2-5
V gene: TRBV6-1
CDR3 protein: CASSVDRGGETQYF

J gene: TRBJ2-7
V gene: TRBV5-6
CDR3 protein: CASSPKVRGPYEQYF

J gene: TRBJ1-5
V gene: TRBV27
CDR3 protein: CASSLGKYQPQHF

J gene: TRBJ1-5
V gene: TRBV19
CDR3 protein: CASSIGGAFYSNQPQHF

J gene: TRBJ1-2
V gene: TRBV4-3
CDR3 protein: CASSPGTGEVDGYTF

J gene: TRBJ1-6
V gene: TRBV2
CDR3 protein: CASSVPRTGDTYNSPLHF

J gene: TRBJ1-1
V gene: TRBV5-3
CDR3 protein: CARIYTAYTEAFF

J gene: TRBJ2-7
V gene: TRBV5-1
CDR3 protein: CASSFKPTSYEQYF

J gene: TRBJ2-1
V gene: TRBV29-1
CDR3 protein: CSVGDNEQFF

J gene: TRBJ1-2
V gene: TRBV15
CDR3 protein: CATSKQVTGTYGYTF

J gene: TRBJ2-7
V gene: TRBV5-6
CDR3 protein: CASSSGFTSYEQYF

J gene: TRBJ2-5
V gene: TRBV9
CDR3 protein: CASSLGHPQETQYF

J gene: TRBJ2-3
V gene: TRBV9
CDR3 protein: CASSVGGSGGPPDTQYF

J gene: TRBJ1-1
V gene: TRBV2
CDR3 protein: CASSEVGHGTEAFF

J gene: TRBJ1-1
V gene: TRBV7-9
CDR3 protein: CASRLGANTEAFF

J gene: TRBJ1-1
V gene: TRBV5-6
CDR3 protein: CASSLGTEAFF

J gene: TRBJ1-5
V gene: TRBV21-1
CDR3 protein: CASSPSSQGIQPQHF

J gene: TRBJ2-3
V gene: TRBV9
CDR3 protein: CASSVEASTDTQYF

J gene: TRBJ1-1
V gene: TRBV5-6
CDR3 protein: CASSFVGARMNTEAFF

J gene: TRBJ2-3
V gene: TRBV10-1
CDR3 protein: CASSEQTYTDTQYF

J gene: TRBJ2-2
V gene: TRBV6-1
CDR3 protein: CASRKGTNTGELFF

J gene: TRBJ1-2
V gene: TRBV5-5
CDR3 protein: CASSYGTGYGYTF

J gene: TRBJ2-7
V gene: TRBV10-1
CDR3 protein: CASTTGGGEVGHEQYF

J gene: TRBJ2-7
V gene: TRBV30
CDR3 protein: CAWSSTGYEQYF

J gene: TRBJ2-3
V gene: TRBV5-6
CDR3 protein: CASSFSRYTDTQYF

J gene: TRBJ2-5
V gene: TRBV5-1
CDR3 protein: CASSTGTSKETQYF

J gene: TRBJ2-3
V gene: TRBV4-1
CDR3 protein: CASSLLNLGGGTDTQYF